Sequencing of this T cell receptor beta chain was carried out in a study of identical twins. Study-wide results and limits: The analysis was cross-sectional rather than longitudinal within donors.

TCRdb re-called the 5' RACE reads through MiXCR, storing one row per CDR3 protein. The sample lists hundreds of thousands of distinct CDR3 sequences, approximately 13% occurring once. This clonotype turned up a few times. The antigen is unknown. There are 15 residues in the CDR3. The germline V gene has CDR1 MDHEN and CDR2 SYDVKM. Trimming shortened V by 2 bases and J by 4 bases, and 13 bases separated the two germline ends. These data were also filed under a second study, of yellow fever vaccine responses in identical twins.

The origin of this receptor is a young woman in good health. The chain recombines TRBV28 with TRBJ2-3; D may be TRBD2 (6 bases). What was sequenced was CD8+ T cells sorted from blood. CDR3 sequence reads: CASSLGGDIADTQYF. The CDR3 DNA reads TGTGCCAGCAGTTTAGGAGGGGATATAGCAGATACGCAGTATTTT.